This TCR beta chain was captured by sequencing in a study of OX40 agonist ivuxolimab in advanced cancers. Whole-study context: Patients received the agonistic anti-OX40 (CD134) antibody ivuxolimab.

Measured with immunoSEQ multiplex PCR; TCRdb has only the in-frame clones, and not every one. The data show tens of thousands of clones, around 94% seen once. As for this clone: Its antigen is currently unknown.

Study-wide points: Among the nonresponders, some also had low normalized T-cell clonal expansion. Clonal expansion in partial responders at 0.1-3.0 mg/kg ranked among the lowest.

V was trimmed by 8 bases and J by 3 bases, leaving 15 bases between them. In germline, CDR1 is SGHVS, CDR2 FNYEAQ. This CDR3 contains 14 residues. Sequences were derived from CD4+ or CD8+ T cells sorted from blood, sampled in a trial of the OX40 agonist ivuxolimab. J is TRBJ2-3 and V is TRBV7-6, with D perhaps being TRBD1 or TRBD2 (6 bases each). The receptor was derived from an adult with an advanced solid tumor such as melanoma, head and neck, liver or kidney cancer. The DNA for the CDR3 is TGTGCCAGCTTAAGCCAGGGGAGGACAGATACGCAGTATTTT. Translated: CASLSQGRTDTQYF.